Below, 8 T cell receptor beta chains from the same sample are listed, as sequenced in a study of tumor-infiltrating lymphocytes in primary liver carcinoma. The input was approximately 500 ng total RNA; TCR beta cDNA was made from it with a constant-region primer. Libraries of TCR beta came from three nested multiplex PCR rounds with slightly modified ARM-PCR. Amplification in the first two PCR rounds was performed using TRBV1-TRBV30 forward primers and a C-beta reverse primer for around 11 cycles each. TCRdb reprocessed the multiplex PCR reads via MiXCR and lists one record per CDR3 protein. The table includes some 190,000 distinct CDR3 sequences, 50% to 75% detected once. Unsorted whole blood yielded the blood RNA, and germline DNA was also extracted. Sequenced sample: peripheral blood. Receptors were obtained from a middle-aged man with primary liver carcinoma and hepatitis B virus infection.

Details on this clonotype: Without the conserved terminal phenylalanine or tryptophan, this CDR3 likely stems from a read error. The chain recombines TRBV12-3 or TRBV12-4 with TRBJ2-1; D might be TRBD2 (6 bases). Trimming removed 2 bases from V and 7 bases from J, with 6 bases in between. The CDR3 consists of 12 residues. The CDR3 DNA reads TGTGCCAGCAGTTTACGGGGGAATGAGCAGTTCTCC. Amino acid sequence: CASSLRGNEQFS.

This clonotype was counted only a few times. The J gene is TRBJ2-3, the V gene TRBV4-1; D unresolved. The CDR3 has 16 residues. Germline loops: CDR1 MGHRA, CDR2 YSYEKL. With 3 bases removed from V and 0 bases from J, the gap between germline ends came to 13 bases. CDR3 nucleotide sequence: TGCGCCAGCAGCCAGCAGTGGGGTCGGAGCACAGATACGCAGTATTTT. This gives the protein CASSQQWGRSTDTQYF.

A note on this clonotype: The CDR3 does not close with the conserved phenylalanine or tryptophan, likely indicating a read error. The CDR3 sequence is CAISEAGGELNEQYL. In DNA form, the CDR3 reads TGTGCCATCAGTGAGGCGGGAGGGGAGTTAAACGAGCAGTACCTC. V and J are TRBV10-3 and TRBJ2-7; TRBD2 aligns across 9 bases. Germline CDR1 is ENHRY and CDR2 is SYGVKD. V was pared by 2 bases and J by 5 bases, with 7 bases of the junction left unmatched. The CDR3 contains 15 residues.

Regarding this clonotype: The junction departs from germline at one end; a sequencing error may be responsible. J is TRBJ2-1 and V is TRBV6-5; weak D call: TRBD2 (6 bases). CDR1 MNHEY and CDR2 SVGAGI come from the germline V gene. The CDR3 totals 15 residues. CDR3 nucleotide sequence: TGTCCCAGCAGTTACGGGAGCGGGTGCTACAATGAGCAGTTCTTC. Protein sequence: CPSSYGSGCYNEQFF.

This clonotype has ten or more counts. The chain is built from TRBV11-2 and TRBJ1-2; 9 bases fit TRBD1. The CDR3 is 14 amino acids. In germline, CDR1 is SGHAT, CDR2 FQNNGV. Germline trimming cut 2 bases from V and 7 bases from J; bases unmatched to any gene: 5. The CDR3 protein is CASSLLQGAGGYTF. CDR3 nucleotides: TGTGCCAGCAGCTTATTACAGGGGGCTGGTGGCTACACCTTC.

This clonotype was picked up a small number of times. The chain couples TRBV28 to TRBJ2-5; D gene unclear. The CDR3 has 13 residues. The V end was cut by 6 bases, the J end by 4 bases, with 12 bases between. Germline V gives CDR1 MDHEN, CDR2 SYDVKM. The CDR3: CASRSFPGETQYF. CDR3 in DNA: TGTGCCAGCAGATCCTTCCCAGGAGAGACCCAGTACTTC.

Many counts were recorded for this clonotype. The chain combines TRBV11-2 with TRBJ1-1; 8 bases are a match to TRBD1. This CDR3 has 14 amino acids. The germline V gene encodes CDR1 SGHAT and CDR2 FQNNGV. J was trimmed by 2 bases and V by 4 bases; bases with no gene match: 3. DNA for the CDR3: TGTGCCAGCAGCTCCAGGGGGCGAAACACTGAAGCTTTCTTT. Encoded protein: CASSSRGRNTEAFF.

This clonotype was observed a handful of times. The V and J genes are TRBV28 and TRBJ2-7, with 9 bases identical to TRBD1. V lost 3 bases, J lost 0 bases, and 3 bases stayed unmatched. This CDR3 contains 15 residues. The germline V gene has CDR1 MDHEN and CDR2 SYDVKM. The CDR3 reads CASSLGQGFSYEQYF. As DNA, the CDR3 is TGTGCCAGCAGTTTGGGACAGGGCTTCTCCTACGAGCAGTACTTC.